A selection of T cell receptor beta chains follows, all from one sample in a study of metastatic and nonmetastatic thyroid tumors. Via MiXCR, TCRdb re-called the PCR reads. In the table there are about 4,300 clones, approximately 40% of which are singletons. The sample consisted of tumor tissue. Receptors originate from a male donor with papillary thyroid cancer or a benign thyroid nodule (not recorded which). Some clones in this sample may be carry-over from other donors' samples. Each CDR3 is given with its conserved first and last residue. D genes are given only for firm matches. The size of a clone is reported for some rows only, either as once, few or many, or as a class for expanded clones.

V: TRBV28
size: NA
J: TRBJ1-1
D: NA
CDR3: CASSSFTEAFF
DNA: TGTGCCAGCAGTTCCTTCACTGAAGCTTTCTTT

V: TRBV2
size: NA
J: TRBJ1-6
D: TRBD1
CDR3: CASRTGTARSPLHF
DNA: TGTGCCAGCAGGACCGGGACAGCTAGATCACCCCTCCACTTT

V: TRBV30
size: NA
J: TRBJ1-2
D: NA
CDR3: CAWSRGQNYGYTF
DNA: TGTGCCTGGAGTCGAGGACAGAACTATGGCTACACCTTC

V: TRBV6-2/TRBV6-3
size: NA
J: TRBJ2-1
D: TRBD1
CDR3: CAISADRGDRNEQFF
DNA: TGTGCCATCAGCGCGGACAGGGGCGACCGTAATGAGCAGTTCTTC

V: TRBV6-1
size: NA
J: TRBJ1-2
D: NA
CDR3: CASSEAGAYYGYTF
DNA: TGTGCCAGCAGTGAGGCAGGGGCCTACTATGGCTACACCTTC

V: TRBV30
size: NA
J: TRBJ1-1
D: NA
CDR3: CAWSGRGWNTEAFF
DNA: TGTGCCTGGAGTGGGAGGGGCTGGAACACTGAAGCTTTCTTT

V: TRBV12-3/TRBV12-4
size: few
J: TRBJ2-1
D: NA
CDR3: CASTPGPYNEQFF
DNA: TGTGCCAGCACCCCCGGGCCGTACAATGAGCAGTTCTTC

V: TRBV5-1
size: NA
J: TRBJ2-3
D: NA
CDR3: CASSPMPPGTDTQYF
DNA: TGCGCCAGCAGCCCCATGCCCCCTGGCACAGATACGCAGTATTTT

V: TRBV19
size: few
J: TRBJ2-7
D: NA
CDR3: CASSTSDGWGSEQYF
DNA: TGTGCCAGTAGTACCTCCGACGGGTGGGGCTCCGAGCAGTACTTC

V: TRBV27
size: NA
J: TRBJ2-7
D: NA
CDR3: CASSLRDTSYEQYF
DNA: TGTGCCAGCAGTTTAAGGGACACGTCCTACGAGCAGTACTTC

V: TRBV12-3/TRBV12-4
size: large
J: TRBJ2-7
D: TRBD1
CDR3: CASSIRPGTAASYEQYF
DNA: TGTGCCAGCAGCATCCGCCCCGGGACAGCCGCCTCCTACGAGCAGTACTTC

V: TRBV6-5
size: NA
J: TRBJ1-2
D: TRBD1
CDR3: CASSYSRTGGYGYTF
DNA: TGTGCCAGCAGTTACTCGCGGACAGGGGGCTATGGCTACACCTTC

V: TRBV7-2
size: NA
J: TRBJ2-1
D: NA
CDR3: CASSLATGALDEQFF
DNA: TGTGCCAGCAGCTTAGCAACGGGAGCCCTCGATGAGCAGTTCTTC

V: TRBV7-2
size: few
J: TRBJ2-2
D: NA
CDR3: CASSLSQTGELFF
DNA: TGTGCCAGCAGCTTAAGTCAGACCGGGGAGCTGTTTTTT

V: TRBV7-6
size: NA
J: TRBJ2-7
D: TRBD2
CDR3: CASSPSSGYEQYF
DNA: TGTGCCAGCAGCCCATCTAGCGGCTACGAGCAGTACTTC

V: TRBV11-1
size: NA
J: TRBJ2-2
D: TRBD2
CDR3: CASSSGLAGDTGELFF
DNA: TGTGCCAGCAGCTCGGGACTAGCGGGGGACACCGGGGAGCTGTTTTTT

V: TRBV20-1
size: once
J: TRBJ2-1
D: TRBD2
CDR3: CSARDASGGAIEQFF
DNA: TGCAGTGCTAGAGATGCTAGCGGGGGGGCTATTGAGCAGTTCTTC

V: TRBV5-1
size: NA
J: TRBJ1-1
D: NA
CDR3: CASSLGAGRLLKDTEAFF
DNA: TGCGCCAGCAGCTTGGGGGCAGGACGCCTTCTGAAGGACACTGAAGCTTTCTTT

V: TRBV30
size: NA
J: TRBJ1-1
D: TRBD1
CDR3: CAWKKPGQLNTEAFF
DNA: TGTGCCTGGAAAAAGCCGGGACAGTTAAACACTGAAGCTTTCTTC

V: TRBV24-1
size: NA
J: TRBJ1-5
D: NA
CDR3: CANLETVYSNQPQHF
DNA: TGTGCCAATCTCGAGACAGTATATAGCAATCAGCCCCAGCATTTT

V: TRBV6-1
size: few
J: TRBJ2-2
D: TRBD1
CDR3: CASSDGTGGTGELFF
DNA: TGTGCCAGCAGTGACGGGACAGGGGGCACCGGGGAGCTGTTTTTT

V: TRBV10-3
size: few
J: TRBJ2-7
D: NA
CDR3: CAISGSSYEQYF
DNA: TGTGCCATCAGTGGTAGCTCCTACGAGCAGTACTTC

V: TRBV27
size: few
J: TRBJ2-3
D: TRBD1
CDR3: CASSFTGGPDTQYF
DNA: TGTGCCAGCAGTTTCACAGGGGGCCCAGATACGCAGTATTTT

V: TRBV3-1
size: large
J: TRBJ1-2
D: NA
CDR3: CASSRTEYGYTF
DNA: TGTGCCAGCAGCCGGACGGAGTATGGCTACACCTTC

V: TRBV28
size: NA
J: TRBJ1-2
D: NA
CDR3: CASSLIGGSYGYTF
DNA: TGTGCCAGCAGTTTAATTGGGGGGAGCTATGGCTACACCTTC

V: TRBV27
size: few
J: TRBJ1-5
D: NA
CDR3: CASSVAGTTSNQPQHF
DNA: TGTGCCAGCAGTGTAGCCGGGACTACGAGCAATCAGCCCCAGCATTTT

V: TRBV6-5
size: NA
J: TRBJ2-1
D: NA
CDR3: CASSLVGFDRPFNNEQFF
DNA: TGTGCCAGCAGTTTAGTCGGGTTTGACAGGCCCTTTAACAATGAGCAGTTCTTC

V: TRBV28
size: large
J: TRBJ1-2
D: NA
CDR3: CASSSNDGINYGYTF
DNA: TGTGCCAGCAGCTCCAATGACGGAATTAACTATGGCTACACCTTC

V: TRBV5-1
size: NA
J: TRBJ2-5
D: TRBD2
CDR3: CASSLGLAGDQETQYF
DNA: TGCGCCAGCAGCCTAGGACTAGCGGGGGATCAAGAGACCCAGTACTTC

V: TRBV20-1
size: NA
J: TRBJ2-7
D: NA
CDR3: CSAPGSEQYF
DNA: TGCAGTGCTCCAGGGAGCGAGCAGTACTTC

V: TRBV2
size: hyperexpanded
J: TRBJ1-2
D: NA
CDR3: CASSQREYGYTF
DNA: TGTGCCAGCAGTCAAAGGGAGTATGGCTACACCTTC

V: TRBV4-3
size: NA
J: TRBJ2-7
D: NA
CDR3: CASSQETWGGEQYF
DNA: TGCGCCAGCAGCCAAGAAACCTGGGGTGGGGAGCAGTACTTC

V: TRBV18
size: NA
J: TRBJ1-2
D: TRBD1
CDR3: CASSPGTGLGFSYGYTF
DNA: TGTGCCAGCTCACCTGGGACAGGGCTGGGCTTTTCCTATGGCTACACCTTC

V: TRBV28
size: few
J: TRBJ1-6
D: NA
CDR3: CASTGVDNSPLHF
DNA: TGTGCCAGCACAGGTGTTGATAATTCACCCCTCCACTTT

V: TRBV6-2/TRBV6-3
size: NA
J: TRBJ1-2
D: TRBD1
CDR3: CASSKGQAADRYTF
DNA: TGTGCCAGCAGCAAAGGACAGGCGGCGGATCGCTACACCTTC

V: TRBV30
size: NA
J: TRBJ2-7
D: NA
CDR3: CAWSEGYEQYF
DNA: TGTGCCTGGAGTGAAGGCTACGAGCAGTACTTC

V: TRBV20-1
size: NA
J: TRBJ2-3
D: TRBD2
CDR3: CSARVLAGGPHTQYF
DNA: TGCAGTGCTAGAGTATTAGCGGGAGGGCCGCATACGCAGTATTTT

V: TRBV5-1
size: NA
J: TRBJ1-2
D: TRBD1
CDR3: CASSLTGVRERGYTF
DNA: TGCGCCAGCAGCTTGACAGGGGTGAGGGAAAGAGGCTACACCTTC

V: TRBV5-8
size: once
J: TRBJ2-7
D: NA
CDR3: CASSPAGHGVYEQYF
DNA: TGTGCCAGCTCGCCTGCGGGCCACGGGGTCTACGAGCAGTACTTC